This T cell receptor (beta chain) was obtained from a study of OX40 agonist ivuxolimab in advanced cancers. CDR3 size: 15 residues. Germline values: CDR1 SGHDT, CDR2 YYEEEE. V shed 4 bases, J shed 3 bases, and the junction held 8 bases outside the gene matches. Overall study findings and caveats: CD8+ T cells (on average) carried more expanded clones than CD4+ T cells. Antigen specificity remained undetermined for the expanded peripheral T cells.

With regard to this clone: What it recognizes is unknown.

Assay used: immunoSEQ multiplex PCR; TCRdb lists only in-frame clones, some missing. The table shows around 67,000 clones, with roughly nine tenths occurring only once. The chain is built from TRBV5-6 and TRBJ2-5, with 8 bases identical to TRBD2. The specimen comprised CD4+ or CD8+ T cells sorted from blood, sampled in a trial of the OX40 agonist ivuxolimab. The source is an adult with an advanced solid tumor such as melanoma, head and neck, liver or kidney cancer. As DNA, the CDR3 is TGTGCCAGCAGCACGGGGGGGGCCGCCGAAGAGACCCAGTACTTC. Protein product: CASSTGGAAEETQYF.